This TCR beta chain was identified during a study of T cell responses to AZD1222 COVID-19 vaccine. Study results and limitations: CD4 TCRs linked to vaccination spanned spike, dominating at 160-218 and 743-854. Vaccination with two AZD1222 doses was followed by a rise in Spike-specific TCR breadth and depth. Researchers took repertoire samples only after the peak T cell response had come.

Sequenced by immunoSEQ multiplex PCR; TCRdb stores in-frame clones only, minus some. The table shows about 120,000 clones, with 65% to 90% occurring only once. Worth noting for this clone: What it recognizes is unknown.

Germline V gives CDR1 SGDLS, CDR2 YYNGEE. J was trimmed by 2 bases and V by 2 bases; bases with no gene match: 13. The CDR3 is made up of 18 amino acids. This chain uses TRBV9 with TRBJ2-5, with TRBD1 matching 9 bases. The sample was peripheral blood, taken on day 0 of AZD1222 vaccination. The receptor comes from an adult in good health. The CDR3 bases are TGTGCCAGCAGCGTCGGGACAGGGCTCCCCCCGGATCAAGAGACCCAGTACTTC. It yields the protein CASSVGTGLPPDQETQYF.